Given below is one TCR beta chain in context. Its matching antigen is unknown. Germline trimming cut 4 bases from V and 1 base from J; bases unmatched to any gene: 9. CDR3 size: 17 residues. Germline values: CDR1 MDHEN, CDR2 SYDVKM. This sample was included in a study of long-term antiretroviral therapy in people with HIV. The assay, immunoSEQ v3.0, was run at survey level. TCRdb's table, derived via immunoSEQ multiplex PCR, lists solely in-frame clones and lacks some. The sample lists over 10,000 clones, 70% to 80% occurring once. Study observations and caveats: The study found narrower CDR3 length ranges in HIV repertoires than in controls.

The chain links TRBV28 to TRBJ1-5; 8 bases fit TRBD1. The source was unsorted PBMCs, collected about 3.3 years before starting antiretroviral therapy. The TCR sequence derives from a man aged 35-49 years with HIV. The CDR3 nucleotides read TGTGCCAGCAGTTCTCCCACCCGGACAGGGAGCAATCAGCCCCAGCATTTT. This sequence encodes CASSSPTRTGSNQPQHF.